Listed below are T cell receptor beta chains from one sample, sequenced in a study of response to subunit inactivated influenza vaccine. TCRdb itself ran the RT-PCR reads through MiXCR, one entry per CDR3 protein. The data contain about 540,000 distinct CDR3 sequences, approximately 14% of them singletons. The sequenced sample was PBMCs from blood, obtained roughly 12 days after vaccination. The receptors were gathered from a man aged 45-60 years who received an inactivated influenza vaccine. CDR3s include the opening cysteine and the closing phenylalanine or tryptophan. Fields, in order: D gene, V gene, clone size, J gene, CDR3 protein, CDR3 DNA. The D gene is left open where the match is weak. Size values are once, few and many counts, or a class for expanded clones, and some rows have none.

d_call: TRBD1
v_call: TRBV4-3
clone_size: few
j_call: TRBJ1-4
cdr3_aa: CASTPHDRVNEKLFF
cdr3_nt: TGCGCCAGCACGCCCCATGACAGGGTAAATGAAAAACTGTTTTTT

d_call: TRBD2
v_call: TRBV18
clone_size: few
j_call: TRBJ2-7
cdr3_aa: CASSRLAEVGEQYF
cdr3_nt: TGTGCCAGCTCACGACTAGCGGAGGTTGGGGAGCAGTACTTC

d_call: TRBD2
v_call: TRBV20-1
clone_size: few
j_call: TRBJ2-2
cdr3_aa: CSARDPGRHWTGELFF
cdr3_nt: TGCAGTGCTAGAGATCCCGGGAGGCATTGGACCGGGGAGCTGTTTTTT

d_call: .
v_call: TRBV7-9
clone_size: .
j_call: TRBJ1-2
cdr3_aa: CASSSGQPLYGYTF
cdr3_nt: TGTGCCAGCAGCTCAGGACAGCCCTTATATGGCTACACCTTC

d_call: .
v_call: TRBV5-1
clone_size: many
j_call: TRBJ2-3
cdr3_aa: CASSLGVVADTQYF
cdr3_nt: TGCGCCAGCAGCTTGGGGGTTGTCGCAGATACGCAGTATTTT

d_call: TRBD2
v_call: TRBV3-1
clone_size: .
j_call: TRBJ2-5
cdr3_aa: CASSPHSLLAEGETQYF
cdr3_nt: TGTGCCAGCAGCCCCCATTCTCTTCTAGCGGAGGGGGAGACCCAGTACTTC

d_call: TRBD2
v_call: TRBV6-1
clone_size: .
j_call: TRBJ2-3
cdr3_aa: CASSAGGPTDTQYF
cdr3_nt: TGTGCCAGCAGTGCGGGGGGGCCCACAGATACGCAGTATTTT

d_call: .
v_call: TRBV29-1
clone_size: .
j_call: TRBJ1-4
cdr3_aa: CSVVPRATNEKLFF
cdr3_nt: TGCAGCGTTGTTCCAAGGGCAACTAATGAAAAACTGTTTTTT

d_call: .
v_call: TRBV18
clone_size: many
j_call: TRBJ2-1
cdr3_aa: CASSPGRNEQFF
cdr3_nt: TGTGCCAGCTCACCAGGCCGTAATGAGCAGTTCTTC

d_call: .
v_call: TRBV28
clone_size: once
j_call: TRBJ2-7
cdr3_aa: CASSLAGSEPEQYF
cdr3_nt: TGTGCCAGCAGTTTAGCAGGGTCCGAGCCCGAGCAGTACTTC

d_call: .
v_call: TRBV10-3
clone_size: few
j_call: TRBJ1-2
cdr3_aa: CAIRQDTSNYGYTF
cdr3_nt: TGTGCCATCAGGCAGGATACTTCTAACTATGGCTACACCTTC

d_call: .
v_call: TRBV7-2
clone_size: .
j_call: TRBJ2-5
cdr3_aa: CASSLNRDIETQYF
cdr3_nt: TGTGCCAGCAGCTTAAACCGGGACATTGAGACCCAGTACTTC

d_call: TRBD1
v_call: TRBV2
clone_size: .
j_call: TRBJ2-2
cdr3_aa: CASFRDRGITGELFF
cdr3_nt: TGTGCCAGCTTCCGGGACAGGGGAATAACCGGGGAGCTGTTTTTT

d_call: TRBD2
v_call: TRBV7-8
clone_size: few
j_call: TRBJ2-2
cdr3_aa: CASDLSGGWAGELFF
cdr3_nt: TGTGCCAGCGATCTTAGCGGGGGCTGGGCCGGGGAGCTGTTTTTT

d_call: .
v_call: TRBV7-2
clone_size: .
j_call: TRBJ1-5
cdr3_aa: CASSFSDSSQPQHF
cdr3_nt: TGTGCCAGCAGCTTTTCGGATAGCAGTCAGCCCCAGCATTTT

d_call: .
v_call: TRBV20-1
clone_size: few
j_call: TRBJ2-5
cdr3_aa: CSARDSIRGRETQYF
cdr3_nt: TGCAGTGCTAGAGATTCAATAAGGGGCAGAGAGACCCAGTACTTC

d_call: TRBD2
v_call: TRBV12-3/TRBV12-4
clone_size: few
j_call: TRBJ2-1
cdr3_aa: CASKGGTSGSNEQFF
cdr3_nt: TGTGCCAGCAAGGGCGGGACTAGCGGGAGCAATGAGCAGTTCTTC

d_call: TRBD1
v_call: TRBV20-1
clone_size: .
j_call: TRBJ1-1
cdr3_aa: CSAKGQPNTEAFF
cdr3_nt: TGCAGTGCTAAGGGACAGCCGAACACTGAAGCTTTCTTT

d_call: .
v_call: TRBV18
clone_size: .
j_call: TRBJ2-6
cdr3_aa: CASSSDKSGANVLTF
cdr3_nt: TGTGCCAGCTCATCCGACAAATCTGGGGCCAACGTCCTGACTTTC

d_call: .
v_call: TRBV10-3
clone_size: many
j_call: TRBJ2-2
cdr3_aa: CAISANPTGTNTGELFF
cdr3_nt: TGTGCCATCAGTGCTAATCCAACAGGGACGAACACCGGGGAGCTGTTTTTT

d_call: TRBD1
v_call: TRBV18
clone_size: .
j_call: TRBJ1-1
cdr3_aa: CASSQRDRGEAFF
cdr3_nt: TGTGCCAGCTCACAACGCGACAGGGGTGAAGCTTTCTTT

d_call: .
v_call: TRBV9
clone_size: few
j_call: TRBJ2-3
cdr3_aa: CASSGGSDTQYF
cdr3_nt: TGTGCCAGCAGCGGGGGTTCGGATACGCAGTATTTT

d_call: .
v_call: TRBV4-3
clone_size: few
j_call: TRBJ2-7
cdr3_aa: CASSQVEGGDRYF
cdr3_nt: TGCGCCAGCAGCCAAGTGGAGGGTGGTGACAGATACTTC

d_call: TRBD2
v_call: TRBV27
clone_size: .
j_call: TRBJ2-7
cdr3_aa: CASSAGLAVYEQYF
cdr3_nt: TGTGCCAGCAGTGCGGGACTAGCGGTCTACGAGCAGTACTTC

d_call: .
v_call: TRBV15
clone_size: .
j_call: TRBJ2-7
cdr3_aa: CATSSGGGSYEQYF
cdr3_nt: TGTGCCACCAGCAGTGGTGGGGGATCCTACGAGCAGTACTTC

d_call: .
v_call: TRBV15
clone_size: few
j_call: TRBJ2-2
cdr3_aa: CATSRNIGGELFF
cdr3_nt: TGTGCCACCAGCAGGAACATTGGAGGGGAGCTGTTTTTT

d_call: TRBD2
v_call: TRBV7-2
clone_size: few
j_call: TRBJ2-7
cdr3_aa: CASSTGLAGFEQYF
cdr3_nt: TGTGCCAGCAGCACGGGACTAGCGGGATTCGAGCAGTACTTC

d_call: .
v_call: TRBV6-5
clone_size: .
j_call: TRBJ1-3
cdr3_aa: CASSYSTGNTIYF
cdr3_nt: TGTGCCAGCAGTTACTCTACCGGAAACACCATATATTTT

d_call: .
v_call: TRBV9
clone_size: .
j_call: TRBJ2-3
cdr3_aa: CASSVDGTPTDTQYF
cdr3_nt: TGTGCCAGCAGCGTAGACGGCACCCCCACAGATACGCAGTATTTT

d_call: .
v_call: TRBV3-1
clone_size: .
j_call: TRBJ1-5
cdr3_aa: CASSQDGASNQPQHF
cdr3_nt: TGTGCCAGCAGCCAAGATGGAGCAAGCAATCAGCCCCAGCATTTT

d_call: TRBD2
v_call: TRBV10-3
clone_size: few
j_call: TRBJ2-3
cdr3_aa: CAIGTSGNTDTQYF
cdr3_nt: TGTGCCATTGGGACTAGCGGGAACACAGATACGCAGTATTTT

d_call: .
v_call: TRBV5-1
clone_size: .
j_call: TRBJ1-2
cdr3_aa: CASSLGSAGNGYTF
cdr3_nt: TGCGCCAGCAGCTTGGGTTCGGCAGGGAATGGCTACACCTTC

d_call: TRBD2
v_call: TRBV28
clone_size: few
j_call: TRBJ2-7
cdr3_aa: CASTIAGDAYEQYF
cdr3_nt: TGTGCCAGCACTATTGCGGGGGACGCCTACGAGCAGTACTTC

d_call: .
v_call: TRBV12-3/TRBV12-4
clone_size: few
j_call: TRBJ1-1
cdr3_aa: CASTLGGMNTEAFF
cdr3_nt: TGTGCCAGCACCCTCGGGGGGATGAACACTGAAGCTTTCTTT

d_call: .
v_call: TRBV11-2
clone_size: many
j_call: TRBJ2-2
cdr3_aa: CASSLDLMGELFF
cdr3_nt: TGTGCCAGCAGCTTAGATCTAATGGGGGAGCTGTTTTTT

d_call: .
v_call: TRBV13
clone_size: .
j_call: TRBJ2-2
cdr3_aa: CASTADGLTNTGELFF
cdr3_nt: TGTGCCAGCACCGCCGACGGGCTTACGAACACCGGGGAGCTGTTTTTT

d_call: TRBD1
v_call: TRBV28
clone_size: few
j_call: TRBJ1-5
cdr3_aa: CASSFRGRGIQPQHF
cdr3_nt: TGTGCCAGCAGTTTCAGGGGGCGAGGTATTCAGCCCCAGCATTTT

d_call: .
v_call: TRBV29-1
clone_size: .
j_call: TRBJ2-7
cdr3_aa: CSVGGRTGDEQYF
cdr3_nt: TGCAGCGTTGGGGGCCGTACGGGCGACGAGCAGTACTTC

d_call: .
v_call: TRBV4-3
clone_size: .
j_call: TRBJ1-1
cdr3_aa: CASSQDRSGLGTEAFF
cdr3_nt: TGCGCCAGCAGCCAAGATAGGTCAGGGCTGGGCACTGAAGCTTTCTTT

d_call: .
v_call: TRBV5-6
clone_size: .
j_call: TRBJ2-7
cdr3_aa: CASSWGMPQSYEQYF
cdr3_nt: TGTGCCAGCAGCTGGGGGATGCCGCAGTCCTACGAGCAGTACTTC

d_call: .
v_call: TRBV20-1
clone_size: many
j_call: TRBJ1-1
cdr3_aa: CSARGGHRNTEAFF
cdr3_nt: TGCAGTGCTAGAGGGGGACACCGGAACACTGAAGCTTTCTTT

d_call: TRBD2
v_call: TRBV25-1
clone_size: few
j_call: TRBJ2-7
cdr3_aa: CASSEAGSGRYEQYF
cdr3_nt: TGTGCCAGCAGTGAAGCGGGTAGCGGGCGATACGAGCAGTACTTC

d_call: .
v_call: TRBV12-3/TRBV12-4
clone_size: few
j_call: TRBJ1-6
cdr3_aa: CASSSRNNSPLHF
cdr3_nt: TGTGCCAGCAGTTCCCGGAATAATTCACCCCTCCACTTT

d_call: TRBD2
v_call: TRBV15
clone_size: .
j_call: TRBJ2-7
cdr3_aa: CATSRGGLAPPYEQYF
cdr3_nt: TGTGCCACCAGCAGGGGGGGACTAGCGCCTCCCTACGAGCAGTACTTC

d_call: .
v_call: TRBV12-3/TRBV12-4
clone_size: .
j_call: TRBJ2-3
cdr3_aa: CASCPRDHAGTQYF
cdr3_nt: TGTGCCAGCTGCCCTCGGGACCACGCGGGTACGCAGTATTTT

d_call: .
v_call: TRBV28
clone_size: many
j_call: TRBJ1-5
cdr3_aa: CASSLTSGGQPQHF
cdr3_nt: TGTGCCAGCAGTCTAACGTCCGGAGGGCAGCCCCAGCATTTT

d_call: TRBD1
v_call: TRBV28
clone_size: few
j_call: TRBJ2-7
cdr3_aa: CASGGQLPYEQYF
cdr3_nt: TGTGCCAGCGGGGGACAGCTCCCCTACGAGCAGTACTTC

d_call: .
v_call: TRBV20-1
clone_size: many
j_call: TRBJ1-2
cdr3_aa: CSASDPLGANYGYTF
cdr3_nt: TGCAGTGCTAGCGACCCCTTGGGGGCTAACTATGGCTACACCTTC

d_call: TRBD2
v_call: TRBV6-1
clone_size: many
j_call: TRBJ2-1
cdr3_aa: CASTNLAGGPGEQFF
cdr3_nt: TGTGCCAGCACCAACCTAGCGGGGGGGCCCGGTGAGCAGTTCTTC

d_call: TRBD1
v_call: TRBV24-1
clone_size: few
j_call: TRBJ2-2
cdr3_aa: CATSDLTGGAGNTGELFF
cdr3_nt: TGTGCCACCAGTGATCTGACAGGGGGCGCAGGGAACACCGGGGAGCTGTTTTTT

d_call: .
v_call: TRBV6-2/TRBV6-3
clone_size: .
j_call: TRBJ2-1
cdr3_aa: CASRQRDNRNEQFF
cdr3_nt: TGTGCCAGCAGGCAGCGGGACAATCGGAATGAGCAGTTCTTC

d_call: .
v_call: TRBV4-2
clone_size: .
j_call: TRBJ2-7
cdr3_aa: CASSQDKVQGFYEQYF
cdr3_nt: TGTGCCAGCAGCCAAGATAAAGTACAGGGTTTCTACGAGCAGTACTTC

d_call: TRBD1
v_call: TRBV7-9
clone_size: many
j_call: TRBJ1-1
cdr3_aa: CASSGGGPINTEAFF
cdr3_nt: TGTGCCAGCAGCGGAGGGGGCCCGATCAACACTGAAGCTTTCTTT

d_call: .
v_call: TRBV5-6
clone_size: few
j_call: TRBJ2-2
cdr3_aa: CASSPLVGAGTGELFF
cdr3_nt: TGTGCCAGCAGTCCCCTGGTGGGAGCTGGCACCGGGGAGCTGTTTTTT

d_call: .
v_call: TRBV20-1
clone_size: many
j_call: TRBJ1-1
cdr3_aa: CSPTRVMNTEAFF
cdr3_nt: TGCAGTCCAACCAGGGTAATGAACACTGAAGCTTTCTTT

d_call: .
v_call: TRBV7-2
clone_size: many
j_call: TRBJ2-7
cdr3_aa: CASSLRQTYEQYF
cdr3_nt: TGTGCCAGCAGCTTAAGGCAGACCTATGAGCAGTACTTC

d_call: .
v_call: TRBV19
clone_size: few
j_call: TRBJ2-2
cdr3_aa: CASSPRQGSTGELFF
cdr3_nt: TGTGCCAGTAGCCCTAGACAAGGATCCACCGGGGAGCTGTTTTTT